Following are 28 T cell receptor beta chains from one sample sequenced in a study of glioma-infiltrating T cells after dendritic cell vaccination. The time point denotes: after dendritic cell vaccination, including at tumor progression/relapse. The assay was immunoSEQ multiplex PCR, and TCRdb's table has in-frame clones only and misses some. The table has 80,000 to 95,000 clones, 85% seen once. Sequencing used blood, obtained after dendritic cell vaccination. The source of these receptors is a human donor with glioblastoma.

This clone was recorded a few times. The chain has TRBV6-5 and TRBJ1-1, with TRBD1 as a possible D gene (5 bases). In germline, CDR1 is MNHEY, CDR2 SVGAGI. V was pared by 6 bases and J by 6 bases, with 14 bases between. The CDR3 is 13 residues long. CDR3 loop: CASRYRGGPEAFF. CDR3 in DNA: TGTGCCAGCAGATACCGGGGGGGACCTGAAGCTTTCTTT.

Remarks on this clone: At one end, the junction sequence differs from germline, possibly due to a read error. Distinct nucleotide sequences in the sample also encode this CDR3. The J gene is TRBJ1-1, the V gene TRBV9; TRBD1 aligns across 9 bases. The CDR3 is 14 amino acids. Germline V gives CDR1 SGDLS, CDR2 YYNGEE. The CDR3 protein is CASSEWDRAYEAFF. The DNA of the CDR3 is TGCGCCAGCAGCGAGTGGGACAGGGCGTATGAAGCTTTCTTT.

As for this clone: Compared with germline, one end of the junction differs, possibly owing to a read error. The chain couples TRBV6-5 to TRBJ2-7; D is uncertain. Germline V gives CDR1 MNHEY, CDR2 SVGAGI. This CDR3 comprises 14 residues. The CDR3 reads CASSYTWSSHEQYF. The CDR3 nucleotides are TGTGCCAGCAGTTACACGTGGAGCTCCCACGAGCAGTACTTC.

This chain connects TRBV27 to TRBJ2-3, with 9 bases matching TRBD2. V shed 7 bases and J 4 bases; nucleotides not matched to a gene: 6. The CDR3 sequence is 14 residues long. CDR1 and CDR2 (germline): MNHEY, SMNVEV (reference sequence). This CDR3 reads CASKTSGRSDTQYF. The CDR3 nucleotides read TGTGCCAGCAAGACAAGCGGGAGGTCAGATACGCAGTATTTT.

The rearrangement joins TRBV9 to TRBJ2-7; 7 bases map to TRBD1. V shed 3 bases, J shed 0 bases, and the junction held 6 bases outside the gene matches. The CDR3 sequence is 15 residues long. Germline CDR1 reads SGDLS; CDR2 reads YYNGEE. The CDR3 reads CASSANGQASYEQYF. In DNA, the CDR3 is TGTGCCAGCAGCGCCAACGGACAGGCCTCCTACGAGCAGTACTTC.

The chain combines TRBV27 with TRBJ1-2; 7 bases align to TRBD1. Per the germline V gene, CDR1 is MNHEY and CDR2 is SMNVEV (reference sequence). The CDR3 runs 14 residues. Losses at the gene ends were 5 bases for V and 2 bases for J; bases not matched to a gene: 5. The chain's CDR3 is CASSRQDRNYGYTF. The CDR3 DNA reads TGTGCCAGCAGTCGACAGGACAGGAACTATGGCTACACCTTC.

This clone came up a few times. J is TRBJ2-6 and V is TRBV9, with 7 bases that match TRBD2. Germline assignment: CDR1 SGDLS and CDR2 YYNGEE. The junction had 9 bases not matched to a gene; V was cut back by 3 bases and J by 0 bases. The CDR3 is made up of 18 amino acids. The CDR3 here is CASSAQPGGPSGANVLTF. CDR3 nucleotides: TGTGCCAGCAGCGCCCAGCCGGGGGGACCCTCTGGGGCCAACGTCCTGACTTTC.

The chain couples TRBV19 to TRBJ1-5; D unclear. CDR3 length equals 15 residues. Germline CDR1 is LNHDA and CDR2 is SQIVND (reference sequence). V was clipped by 3 bases and J by 7 bases, with 16 bases between them. The DNA of the CDR3 is TGTGCCAGTAGTATTCAGGCCGCGGGTAGGCAGCCCCAGCATTTT. It specifies CASSIQAAGRQPQHF.

This chain joins TRBV5-6 and TRBJ1-1; the D is unclear. V shed 1 base and J shed 10 bases, with 20 bases lying between them. The CDR3 is made up of 15 amino acids. Germline V CDR1 and CDR2: SGHDT, YYEEEE. CDR3 coding DNA: TGTGCCAGCAGCTTGTGGGCAGGTCAAACACTCGGAGCTTTCTTT. Translated: CASSLWAGQTLGAFF.

The genes are TRBV15 and TRBJ2-7; D gene unclear. The CDR3 totals 14 residues. Germline V gives CDR1 LNHNV, CDR2 YYDKDF (reference sequence). The germline V and J ends were trimmed by 4 bases and 6 bases, with 16 bases remaining between them. The CDR3: CATSNAHSFREQYF. In DNA form, the CDR3 reads TGTGCCACCAGCAACGCCCACTCATTTCGCGAGCAGTACTTC.

J is TRBJ2-5 and V is TRBV15; D call uncertain. The V end lost 0 bases, the J end lost 0 bases, and 14 bases lay between the germline ends. The CDR3 covers 17 residues. Germline V gene data show CDR1 as LNHNV and CDR2 as YYDKDF (reference sequence). The DNA for the CDR3 is TGTGCCACCAGCAGAGATAAATGGGCCCAACACCAAGAGACCCAGTACTTC. It encodes CATSRDKWAQHQETQYF.

The J gene is TRBJ1-5, the V gene TRBV28; TRBD1 aligns across 9 bases. This CDR3 region has 15 residues. Germline V gene data show CDR1 as MDHEN and CDR2 as SYDVKM. With V trimmed by 2 bases and J by 6 bases, 5 bases remained unmatched. The CDR3 nucleotides read TGTGCCAGCAGTTTAGGACAGGGGTACCGTCAGCCCCAGCATTTT. As protein: CASSLGQGYRQPQHF.

CDR3: CASSLTSGSFYEQYF. The CDR3 DNA reads TGTGCCAGCAGCCTGACTAGCGGGAGTTTCTACGAGCAGTACTTC. This sequence joins TRBV27 and TRBJ2-7, with TRBD2 identical over 12 bases. CDR1 is MNHEY, CDR2 SMNVEV, per germline (reference sequence). CDR3 length: 15 amino acids. The V segment lost 6 bases and the J segment 3 bases; nucleotides outside the gene matches: 6.

This clone appeared once. This chain connects TRBV5-6 to TRBJ2-7; 9 bases fit TRBD1. This CDR3 spans 14 amino acids. V was clipped by 4 bases and J by 5 bases; unmatched bases: 7. Per the germline V gene, CDR1 is SGHDT and CDR2 is YYEEEE. The CDR3 loop is CASSDTGGVHEQYF. The DNA for the CDR3 is TGTGCCAGCAGCGACACAGGGGGCGTCCACGAGCAGTACTTC.

This clone was counted a single time. The genes are TRBV7-9 and TRBJ1-1; D perhaps matches TRBD1 (5 bases). The CDR3 consists of 15 residues. Looked up from germline, CDR1 is SEHNR and CDR2 is FQNEAQ (reference sequence). The ends were cut back, 4 bases at V and 1 base at J, with 13 bases in the middle. CDR3 loop: CASSYVAGQNTEAFF. CDR3 coding DNA: TGTGCCAGCAGCTACGTGGCGGGGCAGAACACTGAAGCTTTCTTT.

The CDR3 sequence: CASRPRGSSYEQYF. The DNA of the CDR3 is TGTGCCAGCAGACCCAGGGGGAGCTCCTACGAGCAGTACTTC. This chain connects TRBV2 to TRBJ2-7; 7 nucleotides align to TRBD1. Germline V gene sequence: CDR1 SNHLY, CDR2 FYNNEI. Unmatched junction bases numbered 5, after V lost 6 bases and J lost 0 bases. The CDR3 loop spans 14 amino acids.

The chain links TRBV27 to TRBJ2-2; the D is unclear. Trimming took off 4 bases at V and 6 bases at J, with 3 bases between the two ends. The CDR3 consists of 11 residues. Per the germline V gene, CDR1 is MNHEY and CDR2 is SMNVEV (reference sequence). Here the CDR3 reads CASSSPGELFF. The CDR3 DNA follows: TGTGCCAGCAGTTCTCCCGGGGAGCTGTTTTTT.

V usage is TRBV6-1 and J usage is TRBJ2-2; D is undetermined. V gave up 3 bases and J gave up 3 bases, with 5 bases separating them. The length of the CDR3 is 13 residues. Germline CDR1 reads MNHNS; CDR2 reads SASEGT. Here the CDR3 reads CASSETDTGELFF. The CDR3 nucleotides are TGTGCCAGCAGTGAGACTGACACCGGGGAGCTGTTTTTT.

The chain recombines TRBV11-3 with TRBJ2-2; D not certain. V was cut by 4 bases and J by 4 bases, with 4 bases left in between. The CDR3 sequence is 12 residues long. Looked up from germline, CDR1 is SGHNT and CDR2 is YENEEA. As DNA, the CDR3 is TGTGCCAGCAGCTCCAGCACCGGGGAGCTGTTTTTT. This sequence encodes CASSSSTGELFF.

The CDR3 nucleotides are TGTGCCAGCAACTTAAGGGTGACAGCCTACGAGCAGTACTTC. It specifies CASNLRVTAYEQYF. The J gene is TRBJ2-7, the V gene TRBV5-6; the D gene is possibly TRBD1 (5 bases). V lost 6 bases and J 2 bases, leaving 15 bases between the germline ends. The V gene's germline CDR1 is SGHDT and CDR2 YYEEEE. This CDR3 comprises 14 residues.

The rearrangement links TRBV9 to TRBJ2-5; the match to TRBD1 covers 9 bases. V gave up 3 bases and J gave up 4 bases; unmatched junction bases: 7. This CDR3 is 15 amino acids long. The germline V gene has CDR1 SGDLS and CDR2 YYNGEE. CDR3 residues: CASSAQGALGETQYF. The CDR3 nucleotides are TGTGCCAGCAGCGCACAGGGGGCGCTCGGAGAGACCCAGTACTTC.

The chain joins TRBV28 to TRBJ1-2; TRBD1 agrees at 8 bases. V was clipped by 2 bases and J by 8 bases; unmatched bases: 7. The CDR3 runs to 14 residues. Germline CDR1 and CDR2: MDHEN and SYDVKM. The CDR3 spells CASSLGSGGGGYTF. CDR3 DNA: TGTGCCAGCAGTTTAGGGTCAGGGGGCGGAGGCTACACCTTC.

The rearrangement uses TRBV18 and TRBJ1-6; 10 bases agree with TRBD1. The CDR3 totals 15 residues. Germline lookup yields CDR1 KGHSH and CDR2 LQKENI. After removal of 6 bases from V and 6 bases from J, the junction contained 5 bases not matched to a gene. The CDR3 region is CASSGQGPSNSPLHF. CDR3 DNA sequence: TGTGCCAGCTCGGGACAGGGGCCTAGTAATTCACCCCTCCACTTT.

The chain carries TRBV7-9 and TRBJ1-2; possibly TRBD1 for D (6 bases). The CDR3 has 18 amino acids. Per germline, CDR1 SEHNR and CDR2 FQNEAQ (reference sequence). Trimming shortened V by 2 bases and J by 6 bases, and 25 bases separated the two germline ends. The CDR3 protein is CASSLLPSPTGFLDGYTF. The CDR3, as DNA: TGTGCCAGCAGCTTATTACCCTCCCCGACAGGTTTCCTTGATGGCTACACCTTC.

V and J are TRBV7-2 and TRBJ1-2; D is ambiguous. Germline V gives CDR1 SGHTA, CDR2 FQGNSA. This CDR3 is 12 amino acids long. V lost 10 bases and J 9 bases, leaving 18 bases between the germline ends. The CDR3 spells CATVYGILSYTF. Written as DNA, the CDR3 is TGTGCCACCGTATACGGGATTTTGAGCTACACCTTC.

The V gene is TRBV5-1, the J gene TRBJ1-3, with D uncertain. CDR1 is SGHRS, CDR2 YFSETQ, per germline. The CDR3 runs 15 residues. The V end was cut by 2 bases, the J end by 0 bases, with 9 bases between. The CDR3 loop is CASSFVGSSGNTIYF. Written as DNA, the CDR3 is TGCGCCAGCAGCTTTGTAGGGAGCTCTGGAAACACCATATATTTT.

This clone turned up a few times. The chain couples TRBV28 to TRBJ1-2; no reliable D call. V lost 7 bases and J 3 bases, leaving 9 bases between the germline ends. This CDR3 is built from 12 residues. Germline CDR1 reads MDHEN; CDR2 reads SYDVKM. As DNA, the CDR3 is TGTGCCAGCAACGAAGCTGACTATGGCTACACCTTC. Its protein product is CASNEADYGYTF.

This chain joins TRBV4-1 and TRBJ2-3, with a tentative D call TRBD1 (6 bases). CDR3 size: 17 residues. Trimming pared 3 bases from V and 4 bases from J, leaving 20 bases between. Germline V gene sequence: CDR1 MGHRA, CDR2 YSYEKL. CDR3 protein: CASSHAPQGGESDTQYF. Written as DNA, the CDR3 is TGCGCCAGCAGCCACGCACCACAGGGTGGGGAGTCAGATACGCAGTATTTT.